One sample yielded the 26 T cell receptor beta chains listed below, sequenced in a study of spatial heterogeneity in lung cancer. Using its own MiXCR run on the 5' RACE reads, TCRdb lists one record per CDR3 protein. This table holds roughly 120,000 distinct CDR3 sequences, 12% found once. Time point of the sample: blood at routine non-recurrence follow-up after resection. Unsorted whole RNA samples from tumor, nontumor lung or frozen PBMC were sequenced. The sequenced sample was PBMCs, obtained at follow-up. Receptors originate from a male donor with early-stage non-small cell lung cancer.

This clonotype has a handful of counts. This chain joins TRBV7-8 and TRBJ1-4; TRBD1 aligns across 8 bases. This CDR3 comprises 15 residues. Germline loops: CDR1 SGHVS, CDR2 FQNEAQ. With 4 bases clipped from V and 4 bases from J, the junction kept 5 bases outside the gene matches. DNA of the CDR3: TGTGCCAGCAGCTCGCGGACAGGGATTAATGAAAAACTGTTTTTT. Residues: CASSSRTGINEKLFF.

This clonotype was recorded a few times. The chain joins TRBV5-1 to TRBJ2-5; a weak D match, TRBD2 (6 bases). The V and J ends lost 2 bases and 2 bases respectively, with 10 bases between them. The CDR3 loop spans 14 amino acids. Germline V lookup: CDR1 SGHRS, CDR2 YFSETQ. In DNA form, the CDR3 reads TGCGCCAGCAGCTTCGGCGGGGATCAAGAGACCCAGTACTTC. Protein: CASSFGGDQETQYF. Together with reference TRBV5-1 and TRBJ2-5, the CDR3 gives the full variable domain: KAGVTQTPRYLIKTRGQQVTLSCSPISGHRSVSWYQQTPGQGLQFLFEYFSETQRNKGNFPGRFSGRQFSNSRSEMNVSTLELGDSALYLCASSFGGDQETQYFGPGTRLLVL.

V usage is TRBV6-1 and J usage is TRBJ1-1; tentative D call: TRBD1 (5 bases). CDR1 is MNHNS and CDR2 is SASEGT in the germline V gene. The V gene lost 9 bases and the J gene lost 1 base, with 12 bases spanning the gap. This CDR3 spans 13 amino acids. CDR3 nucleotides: TGTGCCAGTCCGGCGGGGGGGAACACTGAAGCTTTCTTT. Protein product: CASPAGGNTEAFF.

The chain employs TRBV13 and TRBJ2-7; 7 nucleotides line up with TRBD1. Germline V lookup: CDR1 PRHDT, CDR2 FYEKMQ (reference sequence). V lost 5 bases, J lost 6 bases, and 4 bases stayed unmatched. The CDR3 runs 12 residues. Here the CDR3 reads CASSKEGAEQYF. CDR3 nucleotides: TGTGCCAGCAGCAAAGAGGGGGCCGAGCAGTACTTC.

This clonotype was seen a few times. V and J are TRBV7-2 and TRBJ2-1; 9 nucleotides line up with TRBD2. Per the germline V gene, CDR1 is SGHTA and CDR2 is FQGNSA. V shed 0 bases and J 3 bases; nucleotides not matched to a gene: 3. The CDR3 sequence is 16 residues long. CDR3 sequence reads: CASSLASGGHYNEQFF. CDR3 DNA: TGTGCCAGCAGCTTAGCTAGCGGGGGACACTACAATGAGCAGTTCTTC.

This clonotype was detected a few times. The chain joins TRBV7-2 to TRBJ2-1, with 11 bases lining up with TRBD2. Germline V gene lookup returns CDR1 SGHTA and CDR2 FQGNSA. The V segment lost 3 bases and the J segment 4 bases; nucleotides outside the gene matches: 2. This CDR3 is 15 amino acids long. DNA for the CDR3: TGTGCCAGCAGCTTGACTAGCGGGGTATACAATGAGCAGTTCTTC. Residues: CASSLTSGVYNEQFF.

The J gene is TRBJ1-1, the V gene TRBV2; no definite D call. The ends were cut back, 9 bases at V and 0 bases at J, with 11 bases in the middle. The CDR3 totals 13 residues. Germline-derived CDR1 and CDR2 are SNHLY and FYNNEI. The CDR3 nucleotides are TGTGCCAGACGAGAAGGCTTGAACACTGAAGCTTTCTTT. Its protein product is CARREGLNTEAFF.

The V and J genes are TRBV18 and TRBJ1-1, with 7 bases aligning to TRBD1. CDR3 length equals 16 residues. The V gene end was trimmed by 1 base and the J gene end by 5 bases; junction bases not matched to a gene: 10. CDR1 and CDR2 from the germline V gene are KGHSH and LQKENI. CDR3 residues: CASSPREGAGRTEAFF. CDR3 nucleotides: TGTGCCAGCTCACCACGGGAGGGGGCTGGCCGGACTGAAGCTTTCTTT.

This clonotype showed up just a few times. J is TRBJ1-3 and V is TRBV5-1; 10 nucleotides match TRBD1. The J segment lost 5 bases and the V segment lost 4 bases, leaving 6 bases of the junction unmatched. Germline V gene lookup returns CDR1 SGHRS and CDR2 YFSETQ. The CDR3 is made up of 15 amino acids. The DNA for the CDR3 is TGCGCCAGCAGCCCACGGACAGGGGGGAGAAACACCATATATTTT. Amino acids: CASSPRTGGRNTIYF.

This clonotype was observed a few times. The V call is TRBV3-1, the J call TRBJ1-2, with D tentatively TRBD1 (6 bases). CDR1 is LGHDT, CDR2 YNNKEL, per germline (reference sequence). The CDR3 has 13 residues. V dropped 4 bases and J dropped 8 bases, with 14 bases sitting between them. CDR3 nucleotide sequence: TGTGCCAGCAGCCCAACAGGGTTTGGAGGCTACACCTTC. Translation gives CASSPTGFGGYTF.

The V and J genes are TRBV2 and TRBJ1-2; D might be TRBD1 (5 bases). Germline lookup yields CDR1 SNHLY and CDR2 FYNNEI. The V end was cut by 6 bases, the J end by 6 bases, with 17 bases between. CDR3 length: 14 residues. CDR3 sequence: CASSLPRGGHGYTF. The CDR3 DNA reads TGTGCCAGCAGCCTCCCGCGGGGGGGACATGGCTACACCTTC.

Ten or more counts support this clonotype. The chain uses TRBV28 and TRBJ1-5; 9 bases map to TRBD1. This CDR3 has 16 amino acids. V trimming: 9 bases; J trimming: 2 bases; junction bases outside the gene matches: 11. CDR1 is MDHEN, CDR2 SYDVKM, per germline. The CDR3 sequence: CASSFGQGIGNQPQHF. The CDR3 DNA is TGTGCCAGTTCTTTCGGACAGGGGATAGGCAATCAGCCCCAGCATTTT.

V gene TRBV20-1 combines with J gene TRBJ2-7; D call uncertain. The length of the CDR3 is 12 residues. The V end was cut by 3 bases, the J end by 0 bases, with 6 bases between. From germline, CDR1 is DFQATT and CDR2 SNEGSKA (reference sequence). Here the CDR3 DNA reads TGCAGTGCTAGCTCAGCCTCCTACGAGCAGTACTTC. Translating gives CSASSASYEQYF.

The CDR3 DNA reads as TGTGCCATCAGAAAGAGCTTCATGGGGGGGGCAGAAGGTAATTCACCCCTCCACTTT. This sequence encodes CAIRKSFMGGAEGNSPLHF. J is TRBJ1-6 and V is TRBV10-3; tentatively, D is TRBD1 (6 bases). CDR1 is ENHRY, CDR2 SYGVKD, per germline. The CDR3 contains 19 residues. V lost 6 bases to trimming and J lost 6 bases, with 27 bases between them.

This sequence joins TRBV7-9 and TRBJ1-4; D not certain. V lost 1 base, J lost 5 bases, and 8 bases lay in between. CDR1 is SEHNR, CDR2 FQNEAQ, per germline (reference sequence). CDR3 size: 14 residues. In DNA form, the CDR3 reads TGTGCCAGCAGCTTAGGGAACGGGAATGAAAAACTGTTTTTT. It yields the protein CASSLGNGNEKLFF.

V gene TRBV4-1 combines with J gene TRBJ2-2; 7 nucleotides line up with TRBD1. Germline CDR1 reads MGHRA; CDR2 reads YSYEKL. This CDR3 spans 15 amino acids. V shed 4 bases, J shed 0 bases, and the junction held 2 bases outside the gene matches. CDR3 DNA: TGCGCCAGCAGCCGGGACAGCGCGAACACCGGGGAGCTGTTTTTT. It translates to CASSRDSANTGELFF.

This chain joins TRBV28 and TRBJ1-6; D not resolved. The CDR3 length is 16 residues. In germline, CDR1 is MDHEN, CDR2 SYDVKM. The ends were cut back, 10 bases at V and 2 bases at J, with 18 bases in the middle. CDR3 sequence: CATSDFGIPYNSPLHF. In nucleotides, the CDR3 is TGTGCCACCTCCGACTTCGGGATTCCCTATAATTCACCCCTCCACTTT.

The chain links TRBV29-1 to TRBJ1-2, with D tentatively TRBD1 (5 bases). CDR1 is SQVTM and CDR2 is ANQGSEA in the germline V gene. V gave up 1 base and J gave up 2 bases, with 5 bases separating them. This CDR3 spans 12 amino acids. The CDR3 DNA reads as TGCAGCGTTGAAGGGACAAACTATGGCTACACCTTC. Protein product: CSVEGTNYGYTF.

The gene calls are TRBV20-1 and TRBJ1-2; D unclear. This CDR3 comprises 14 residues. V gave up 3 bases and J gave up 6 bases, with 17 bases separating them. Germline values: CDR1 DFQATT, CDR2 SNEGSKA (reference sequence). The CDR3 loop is CSASRLKGRNGYTF. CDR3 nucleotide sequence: TGCAGTGCTAGTCGGCTTAAGGGCAGGAATGGCTACACCTTC.

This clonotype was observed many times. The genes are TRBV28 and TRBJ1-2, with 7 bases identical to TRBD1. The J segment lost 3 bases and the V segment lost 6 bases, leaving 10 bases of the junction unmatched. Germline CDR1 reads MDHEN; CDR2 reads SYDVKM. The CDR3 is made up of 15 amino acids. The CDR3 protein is CASSSGGGGDYGYTF. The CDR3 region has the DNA TGTGCCAGCAGCTCCGGAGGGGGCGGTGACTATGGCTACACCTTC.

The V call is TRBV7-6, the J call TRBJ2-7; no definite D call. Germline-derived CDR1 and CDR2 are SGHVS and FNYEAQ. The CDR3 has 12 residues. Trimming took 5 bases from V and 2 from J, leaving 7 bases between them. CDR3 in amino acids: CASSPGPYEQYF. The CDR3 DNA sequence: TGTGCCAGCAGCCCGGGCCCCTACGAGCAGTACTTC. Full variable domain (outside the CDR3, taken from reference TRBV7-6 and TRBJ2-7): GAGVSQSPRYKVTKRGQDVALRCDPISGHVSLYWYRQALGQGPEFLTYFNYEAQQDKSGLPNDRFSAERPEGSISTLTIQRTEQRDSAMYRCASSPGPYEQYFGPGTRLTVT.

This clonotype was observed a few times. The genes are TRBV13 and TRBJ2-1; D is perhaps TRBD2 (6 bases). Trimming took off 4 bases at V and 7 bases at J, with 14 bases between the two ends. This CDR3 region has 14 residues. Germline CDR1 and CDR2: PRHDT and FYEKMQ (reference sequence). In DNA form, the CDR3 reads TGTGCCAGCAGCTCGGGAGACTTCGGGAATGAGCAGTTCTTC. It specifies CASSSGDFGNEQFF.

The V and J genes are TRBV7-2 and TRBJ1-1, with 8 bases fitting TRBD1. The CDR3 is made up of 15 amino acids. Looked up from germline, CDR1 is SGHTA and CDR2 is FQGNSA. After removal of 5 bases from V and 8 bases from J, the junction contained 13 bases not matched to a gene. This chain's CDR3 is CASSPTPQAGGEAFF. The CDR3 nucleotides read TGTGCCAGCAGCCCGACGCCCCAGGCAGGGGGCGAAGCTTTCTTT.

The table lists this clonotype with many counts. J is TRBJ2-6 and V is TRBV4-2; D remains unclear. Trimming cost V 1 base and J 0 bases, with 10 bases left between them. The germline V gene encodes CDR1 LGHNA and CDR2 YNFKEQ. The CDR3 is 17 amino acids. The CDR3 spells CASSQAPSDSGANVLTF. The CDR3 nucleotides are TGTGCCAGCAGCCAAGCCCCGTCCGACTCTGGGGCCAACGTCCTGACTTTC.

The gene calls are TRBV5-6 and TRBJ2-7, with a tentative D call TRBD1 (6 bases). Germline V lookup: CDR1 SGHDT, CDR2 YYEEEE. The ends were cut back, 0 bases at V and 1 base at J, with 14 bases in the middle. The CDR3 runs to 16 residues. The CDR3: CASSLAWTATSYEQYF. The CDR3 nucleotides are TGTGCCAGCAGCTTGGCCTGGACAGCAACTTCCTACGAGCAGTACTTC.

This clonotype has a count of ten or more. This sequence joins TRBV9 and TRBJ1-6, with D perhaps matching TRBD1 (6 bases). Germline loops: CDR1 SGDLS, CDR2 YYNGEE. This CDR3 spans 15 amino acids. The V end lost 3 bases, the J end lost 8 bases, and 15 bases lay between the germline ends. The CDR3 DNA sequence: TGTGCCAGCAGCGAGGGGGAGACACCATATTCACCCCTCCACTTT. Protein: CASSEGETPYSPLHF.